This record covers a single T cell receptor beta chain. Its antigen is not known. This entry belongs to a study of T cell repertoires in cytomegalovirus infection. Across the study: CMV infection plus the matching HLA type was flagged by public TCR beta signatures. Study conclusions and caveats: Carriers of CMV plus the relevant HLA were identified by cumulative public TCR beta family frequency. HLA-C-restricted CMV clonotypes gave the most frequent clonotype in two of eight donors.

Germline values: CDR1 SEHNR, CDR2 FQNEAQ (reference sequence). J was trimmed by 5 bases and V by 5 bases; bases with no gene match: 6. There are 14 residues in the CDR3. TCRdb reprocessed the reads via MiXCR and lists one record per CDR3 protein. Counted here are 450,000 to 650,000 distinct CDR3 sequences, around a quarter occurring once; the ten biggest clones make up about 13%. This rearrangement joins TRBV7-9 to TRBJ1-2, with TRBD1 identical over 9 bases. This clonotype was sampled from a human donor in good health (CMV status not recorded). Some clones in this sample may be carry-over from other donors' samples. Sequencing was done on a sample of PBMCs. CDR3 region: CASSPPGQGYGYTF. The CDR3 region has the DNA TGTGCCAGCAGCCCTCCGGGACAGGGTTATGGCTACACCTTC.